Listed here is a single T cell receptor beta chain. Germline V lookup: CDR1 SNHLY, CDR2 FYNNEI. The CDR3 runs 14 residues. Between the trimmed V and J ends, which lost 5 bases and 2 bases, there was a span of 10 bases. This specimen belongs to a study of T-cell memory formation after mild COVID-19. TCRdb independently ran MiXCR on the 5' RACE reads; one entry per CDR3 protein. The sample lists under 700,000 distinct CDR3 sequences; about a fifth were seen once. The J gene is TRBJ1-5, the V gene TRBV2, with a weak D call TRBD1 (5 bases). Sequenced sample: PBMCs or a T cell subset sorted from them (not recorded which). This receptor was obtained from an adult woman who had mild COVID-19 (a few samples of this study predate the infection). Cell type and time point are not known. The chain's CDR3 is CASSIIQGNQPQHF. CDR3 nucleotide sequence: TGTGCCAGCAGTATAATACAGGGCAATCAGCCCCAGCATTTT.